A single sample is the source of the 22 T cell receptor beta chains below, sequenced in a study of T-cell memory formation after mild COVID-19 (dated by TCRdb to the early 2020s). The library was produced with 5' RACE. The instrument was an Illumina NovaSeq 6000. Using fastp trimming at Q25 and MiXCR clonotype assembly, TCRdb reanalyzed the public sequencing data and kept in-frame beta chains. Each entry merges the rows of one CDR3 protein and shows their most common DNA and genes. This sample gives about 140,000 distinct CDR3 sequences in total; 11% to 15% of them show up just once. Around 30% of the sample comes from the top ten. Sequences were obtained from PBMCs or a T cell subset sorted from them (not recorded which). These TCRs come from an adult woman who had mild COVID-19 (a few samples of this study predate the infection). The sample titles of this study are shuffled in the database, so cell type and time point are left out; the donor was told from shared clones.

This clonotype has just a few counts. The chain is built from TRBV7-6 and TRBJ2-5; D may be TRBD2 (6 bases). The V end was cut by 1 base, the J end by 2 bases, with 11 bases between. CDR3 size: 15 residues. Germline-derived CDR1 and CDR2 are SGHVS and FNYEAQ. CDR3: CASSLGSAGQETQYF. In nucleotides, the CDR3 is TGTGCCAGCAGCTTAGGTTCGGCGGGGCAAGAGACCCAGTACTTC.

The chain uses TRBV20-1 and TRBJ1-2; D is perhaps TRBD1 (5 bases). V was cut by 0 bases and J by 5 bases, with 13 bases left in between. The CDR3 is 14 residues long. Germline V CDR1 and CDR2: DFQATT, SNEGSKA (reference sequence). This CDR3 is CSARDGARDYGYTF. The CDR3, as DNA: TGCAGTGCTAGAGATGGGGCCAGAGATTATGGCTACACCTTC.

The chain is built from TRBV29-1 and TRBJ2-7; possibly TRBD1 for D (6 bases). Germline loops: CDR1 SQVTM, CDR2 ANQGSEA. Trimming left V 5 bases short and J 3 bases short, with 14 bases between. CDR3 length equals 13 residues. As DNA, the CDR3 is TGCAGCGTTTACTCGGACAGCTTCTACGAGCAGTACTTC. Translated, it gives CSVYSDSFYEQYF.

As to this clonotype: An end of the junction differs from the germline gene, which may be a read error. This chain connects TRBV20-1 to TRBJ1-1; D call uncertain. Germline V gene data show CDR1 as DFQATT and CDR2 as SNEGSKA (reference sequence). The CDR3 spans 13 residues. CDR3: CSASTERNTEALF. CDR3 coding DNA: TGCAGTGCTAGTACCGAACGGAACACTGAAGCTTTATTT.

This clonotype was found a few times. CDR3 sequence: CASSQQGTGGYEQYF. The CDR3 nucleotides read TGCGCCAGCAGCCAACAAGGGACAGGGGGCTACGAGCAGTACTTC. The chain uses TRBV4-3 and TRBJ2-7; TRBD1 aligns across 11 bases. The junction had 3 bases not matched to a gene; V was cut back by 2 bases and J by 3 bases. The CDR3 sequence is 15 residues long. The V gene's germline CDR1 is LGHNA and CDR2 YSLEER.

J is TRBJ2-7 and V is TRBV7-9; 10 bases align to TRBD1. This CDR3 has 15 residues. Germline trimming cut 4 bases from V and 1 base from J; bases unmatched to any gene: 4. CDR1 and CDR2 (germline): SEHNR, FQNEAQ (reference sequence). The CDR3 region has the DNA TGTGCCAGCAGCTCGGACAGGGGGATTTCCTACGAGCAGTACTTC. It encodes CASSSDRGISYEQYF. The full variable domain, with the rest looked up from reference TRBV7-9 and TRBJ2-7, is DTGVSQNPRHKITKRGQNVTFRCDPISEHNRLYWYRQTLGQGPEFLTYFQNEAQLEKSRLLSDRFSAERPKGSFSTLEIQRTEQGDSAMYLCASSSDRGISYEQYFGPGTRLTVT.

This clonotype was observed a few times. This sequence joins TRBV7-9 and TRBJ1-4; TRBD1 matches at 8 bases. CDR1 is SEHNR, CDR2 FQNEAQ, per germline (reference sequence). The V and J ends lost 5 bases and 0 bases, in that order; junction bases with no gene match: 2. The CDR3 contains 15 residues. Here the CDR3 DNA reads TGTGCCAGCAGCGGACAGGGACCAACTAATGAAAAACTGTTTTTT. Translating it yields CASSGQGPTNEKLFF.

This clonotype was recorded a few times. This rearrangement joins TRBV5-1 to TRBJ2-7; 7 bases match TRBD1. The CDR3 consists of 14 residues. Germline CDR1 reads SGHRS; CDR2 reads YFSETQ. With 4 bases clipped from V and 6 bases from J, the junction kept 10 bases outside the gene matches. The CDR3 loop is CASSLGEGAPEQYF. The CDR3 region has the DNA TGCGCCAGCAGCCTGGGCGAGGGGGCGCCCGAGCAGTACTTC.

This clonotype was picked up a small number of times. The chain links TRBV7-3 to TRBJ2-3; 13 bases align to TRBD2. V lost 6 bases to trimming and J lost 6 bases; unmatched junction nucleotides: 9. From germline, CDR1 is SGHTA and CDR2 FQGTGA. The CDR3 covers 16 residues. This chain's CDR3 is CASSLGLAGAGDTQYF. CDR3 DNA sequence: TGTGCCAGCAGTTTAGGACTAGCGGGAGCTGGCGATACGCAGTATTTT. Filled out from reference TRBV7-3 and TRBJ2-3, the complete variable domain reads GAGVSQTPSNKVTEKGKYVELRCDPISGHTALYWYRQSLGQGPEFLIYFQGTGAADDSGLPNDRFFAVRPEGSVSTLKIQRTERGDSAVYLCASSLGLAGAGDTQYFGPGTRLTVL.

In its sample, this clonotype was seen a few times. CDR3 DNA sequence: TGTGCCAGCAGCTTAGGACCCGGGACAGGGAATTCACCCCTCCACTTT. Translation: CASSLGPGTGNSPLHF. The rearrangement uses TRBV7-3 and TRBJ1-6; 9 nucleotides agree with TRBD1. Germline assignment: CDR1 SGHTA and CDR2 FQGTGA. This CDR3 has 16 amino acids. Trimming removed 2 bases from V and 7 bases from J; junction bases left unmatched: 6.

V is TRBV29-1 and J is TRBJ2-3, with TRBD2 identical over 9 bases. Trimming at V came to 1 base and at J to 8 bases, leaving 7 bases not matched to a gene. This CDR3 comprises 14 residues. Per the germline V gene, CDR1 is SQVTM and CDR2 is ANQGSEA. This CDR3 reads CSVEGTGTSSTQYF. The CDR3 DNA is TGCAGCGTTGAAGGCACCGGGACTAGCTCTACGCAGTATTTT.

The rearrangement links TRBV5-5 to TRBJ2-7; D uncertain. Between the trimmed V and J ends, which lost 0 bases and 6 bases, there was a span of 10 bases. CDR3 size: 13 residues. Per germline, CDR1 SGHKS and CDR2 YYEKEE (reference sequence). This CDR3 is CASSLDPGIEQYF. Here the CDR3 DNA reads TGTGCCAGCAGCTTGGACCCAGGTATCGAGCAGTACTTC.

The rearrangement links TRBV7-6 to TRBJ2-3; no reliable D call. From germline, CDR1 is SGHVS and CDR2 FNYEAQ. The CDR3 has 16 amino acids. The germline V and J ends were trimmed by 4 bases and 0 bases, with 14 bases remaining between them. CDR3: CASSSLPSDSTDTQYF. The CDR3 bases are TGTGCCAGCAGCTCCCTGCCATCAGATAGCACAGATACGCAGTATTTT.

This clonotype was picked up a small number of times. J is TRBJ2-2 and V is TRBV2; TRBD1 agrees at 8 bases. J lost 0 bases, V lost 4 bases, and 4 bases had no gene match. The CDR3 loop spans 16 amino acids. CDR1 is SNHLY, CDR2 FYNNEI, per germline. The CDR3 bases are TGTGCCAGCAGTGGGGGACAGGACGCGAACACCGGGGAGCTGTTTTTT. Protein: CASSGGQDANTGELFF.

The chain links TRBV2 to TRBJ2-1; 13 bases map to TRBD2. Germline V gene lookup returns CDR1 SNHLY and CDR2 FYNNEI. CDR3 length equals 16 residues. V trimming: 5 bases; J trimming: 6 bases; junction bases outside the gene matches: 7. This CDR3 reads CASSRLAGGKTNEQFF. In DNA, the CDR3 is TGTGCCAGCAGTCGACTAGCGGGGGGCAAAACCAATGAGCAGTTCTTC.

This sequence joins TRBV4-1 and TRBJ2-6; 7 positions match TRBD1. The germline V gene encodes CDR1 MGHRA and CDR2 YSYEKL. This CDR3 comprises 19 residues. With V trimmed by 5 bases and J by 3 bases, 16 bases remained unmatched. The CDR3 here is CASSFSPGQTFDGANVLTF. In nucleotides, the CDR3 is TGCGCCAGCAGCTTCAGCCCGGGACAGACTTTCGATGGGGCCAACGTCCTGACTTTC.

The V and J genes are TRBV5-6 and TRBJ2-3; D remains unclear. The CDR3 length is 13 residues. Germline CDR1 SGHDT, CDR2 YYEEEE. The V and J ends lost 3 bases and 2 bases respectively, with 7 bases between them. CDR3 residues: CASSSLLTDTQYF. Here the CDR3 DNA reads TGTGCCAGCAGCTCCCTTCTCACAGATACGCAGTATTTT.

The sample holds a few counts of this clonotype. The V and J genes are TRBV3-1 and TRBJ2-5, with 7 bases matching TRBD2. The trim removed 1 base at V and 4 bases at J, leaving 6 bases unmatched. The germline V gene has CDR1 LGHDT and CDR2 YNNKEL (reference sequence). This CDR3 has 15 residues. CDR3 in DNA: TGTGCCAGCAGCCAAGCGGCGGGAGTTGGAGAGACCCAGTACTTC. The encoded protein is CASSQAAGVGETQYF.

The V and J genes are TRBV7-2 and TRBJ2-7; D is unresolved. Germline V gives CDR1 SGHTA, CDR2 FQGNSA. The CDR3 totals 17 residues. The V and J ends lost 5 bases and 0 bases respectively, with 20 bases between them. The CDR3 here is CASSPHRAEYGSYEQYF. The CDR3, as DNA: TGTGCCAGCAGCCCCCACCGGGCTGAGTACGGCTCCTACGAGCAGTACTTC. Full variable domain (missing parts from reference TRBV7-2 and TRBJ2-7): GAGVSQSPSNKVTEKGKDVELRCDPISGHTALYWYRQSLGQGLEFLIYFQGNSAPDKSGLPSDRFSAERTGGSVSTLTIQRTQQEDSAVYLCASSPHRAEYGSYEQYFGPGTRLTVT.

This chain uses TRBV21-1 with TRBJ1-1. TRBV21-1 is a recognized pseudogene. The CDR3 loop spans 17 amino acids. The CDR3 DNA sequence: TGTGCCAGCAGCACATCCCTGGGGAGGAGGAAGGGCACTGAAGCTTTCTTT. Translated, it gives CASSTSLGRRKGTEAFF.

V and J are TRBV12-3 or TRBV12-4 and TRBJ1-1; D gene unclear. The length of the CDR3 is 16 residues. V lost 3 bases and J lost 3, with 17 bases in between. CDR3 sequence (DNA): TGTGCCAGCAGTTTCCTAACATATCCCCCGGACACTGAAGCTTTCTTT. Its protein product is CASSFLTYPPDTEAFF.

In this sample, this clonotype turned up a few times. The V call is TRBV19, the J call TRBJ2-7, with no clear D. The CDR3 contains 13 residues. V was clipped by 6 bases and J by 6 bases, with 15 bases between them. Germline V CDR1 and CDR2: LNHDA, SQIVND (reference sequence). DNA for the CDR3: TGTGCCAGTAGCTCCCTAAAGAGGCCCGAGCAGTACTTC. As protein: CASSSLKRPEQYF. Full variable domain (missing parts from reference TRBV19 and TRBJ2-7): DGGITQSPKYLFRKEGQNVTLSCEQNLNHDAMYWYRQDPGQGLRLIYYSQIVNDFQKGDIAEGYSVSREKKESFPLTVTSAQKNPTAFYLCASSSLKRPEQYFGPGTRLTVT.